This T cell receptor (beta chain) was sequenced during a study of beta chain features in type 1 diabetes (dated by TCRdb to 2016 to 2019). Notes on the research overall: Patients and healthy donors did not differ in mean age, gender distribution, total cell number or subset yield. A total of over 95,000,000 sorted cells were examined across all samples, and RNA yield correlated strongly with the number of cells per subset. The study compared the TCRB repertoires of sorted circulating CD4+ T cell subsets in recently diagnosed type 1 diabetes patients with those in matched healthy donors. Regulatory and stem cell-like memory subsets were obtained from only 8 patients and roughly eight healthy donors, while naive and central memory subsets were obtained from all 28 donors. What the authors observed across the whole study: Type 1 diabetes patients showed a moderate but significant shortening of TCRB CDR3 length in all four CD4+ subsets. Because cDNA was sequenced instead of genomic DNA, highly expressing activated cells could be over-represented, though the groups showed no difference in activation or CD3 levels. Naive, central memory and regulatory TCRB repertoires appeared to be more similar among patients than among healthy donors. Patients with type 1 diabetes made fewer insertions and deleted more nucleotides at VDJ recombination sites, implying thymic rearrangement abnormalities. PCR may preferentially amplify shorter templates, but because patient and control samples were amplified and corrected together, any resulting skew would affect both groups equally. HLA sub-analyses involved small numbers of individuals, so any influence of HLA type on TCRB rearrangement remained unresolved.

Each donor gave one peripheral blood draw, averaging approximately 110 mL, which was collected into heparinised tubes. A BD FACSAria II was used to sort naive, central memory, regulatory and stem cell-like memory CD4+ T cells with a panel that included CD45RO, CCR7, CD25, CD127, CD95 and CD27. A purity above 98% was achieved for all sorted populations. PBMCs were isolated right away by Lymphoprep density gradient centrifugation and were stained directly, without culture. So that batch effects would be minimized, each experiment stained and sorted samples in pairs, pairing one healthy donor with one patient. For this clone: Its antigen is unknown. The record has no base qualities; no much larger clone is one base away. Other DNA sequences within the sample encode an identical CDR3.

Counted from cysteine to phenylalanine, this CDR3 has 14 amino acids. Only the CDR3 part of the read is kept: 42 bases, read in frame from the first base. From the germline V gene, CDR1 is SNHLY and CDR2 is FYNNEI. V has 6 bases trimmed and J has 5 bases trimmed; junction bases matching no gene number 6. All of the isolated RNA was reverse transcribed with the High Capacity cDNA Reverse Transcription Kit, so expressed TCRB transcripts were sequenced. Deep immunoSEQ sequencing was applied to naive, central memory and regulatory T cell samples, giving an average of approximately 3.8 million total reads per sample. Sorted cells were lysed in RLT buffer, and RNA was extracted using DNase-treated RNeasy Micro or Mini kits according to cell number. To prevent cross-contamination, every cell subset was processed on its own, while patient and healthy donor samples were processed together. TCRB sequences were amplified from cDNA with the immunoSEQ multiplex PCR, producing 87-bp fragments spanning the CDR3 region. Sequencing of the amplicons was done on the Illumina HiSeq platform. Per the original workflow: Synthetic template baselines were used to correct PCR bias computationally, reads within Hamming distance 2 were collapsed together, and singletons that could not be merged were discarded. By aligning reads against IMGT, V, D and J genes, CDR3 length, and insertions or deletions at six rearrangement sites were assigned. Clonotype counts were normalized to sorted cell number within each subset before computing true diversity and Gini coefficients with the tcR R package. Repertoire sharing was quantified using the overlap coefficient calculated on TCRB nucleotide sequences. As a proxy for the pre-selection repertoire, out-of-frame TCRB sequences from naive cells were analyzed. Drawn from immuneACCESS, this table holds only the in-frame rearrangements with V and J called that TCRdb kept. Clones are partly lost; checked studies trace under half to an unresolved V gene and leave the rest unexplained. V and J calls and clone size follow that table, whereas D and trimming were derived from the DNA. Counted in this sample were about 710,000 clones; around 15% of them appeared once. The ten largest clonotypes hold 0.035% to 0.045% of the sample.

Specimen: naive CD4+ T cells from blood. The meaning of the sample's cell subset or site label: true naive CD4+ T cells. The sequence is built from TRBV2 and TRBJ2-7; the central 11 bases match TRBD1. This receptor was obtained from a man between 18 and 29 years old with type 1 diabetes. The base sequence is TGTGCCAGCAGCGCCCGGACAGGGGGCAACGAGCAGTACTTC. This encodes CASSARTGGNEQYF. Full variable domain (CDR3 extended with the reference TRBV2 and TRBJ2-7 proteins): EPEVTQTPSHQVTQMGQEVILRCVPISNHLYFYWYRQILGQKVEFLVSFYNNEISEKSEIFDDQFSVERPDGSNFTLKIRSTKLEDSAMYFCASSARTGGNEQYFGPGTRLTVT.